This T cell receptor (beta chain) was retrieved from a study of blood T cell repertoires in COVID-19. Study-level information: In each case, the material was cDNA or gDNA derived from T cells, B-cell-depleted T cells, or PBMCs.

The CDR3 length is 14 residues. The germline V gene encodes CDR1 SGHTA and CDR2 FQGTGA. The V end was cut by 2 bases, the J end by 5 bases, with 12 bases between. In the authors' workflow: Amplifying reference gene primers gave estimates of nucleated cell counts. Measured with immunoSEQ multiplex PCR; TCRdb has only the in-frame clones, and not every one. V and J calls and clone size are given by that table; D and trimming were obtained from the DNA. The table shows about 140,000 clones, with roughly four fifths occurring only once. Sample: peripheral blood. The sequence was obtained from a human donor in a cohort sampled during active COVID-19. The chain has TRBV7-3 and TRBJ1-1, with D perhaps matching TRBD1 (6 bases). The CDR3 protein is CASSLSARGTEAFF. The CDR3 nucleotides are TGTGCCAGCAGCTTATCGGCCAGGGGTACTGAAGCTTTCTTT. Full variable domain (rest looked up from reference TRBV7-3 and TRBJ1-1): GAGVSQTPSNKVTEKGKYVELRCDPISGHTALYWYRQSLGQGPEFLIYFQGTGAADDSGLPNDRFFAVRPEGSVSTLKIQRTERGDSAVYLCASSLSARGTEAFFGQGTRLTVV.